The source of this T cell receptor (beta chain) is a study of identical twins. Study-wide points: Twin sharing of out-of-frame TCR alpha was underestimated by models in monozygotic pairs.

About this clonotype: Its antigen is still unknown.

Germline CDR1 reads SGHTS; CDR2 reads YDEGEE. The length of the CDR3 is 16 residues. The ends lost 4 bases at V and 4 bases at J; junction bases unmatched: 10. TCRdb re-called the 5' RACE reads with MiXCR, one entry per CDR3 protein. The table lists about 1.7 million distinct CDR3 sequences, about 32% of them singletons, with 0.25% to 0.3% in the top ten. This clonotype was obtained from a newborn girl in good health. Sample: cord blood. The chain combines TRBV5-8 with TRBJ1-5, with TRBD1 matching 8 bases. The CDR3 DNA reads TGTGCCAGCAGCGTTGCACCAGGGGGCGCGAATCAGCCCCAGCATTTT. It yields the protein CASSVAPGGANQPQHF.